The 12 T cell receptor beta chains listed next were all sequenced from one sample in a study of blood T cell repertoires in COVID-19. Measured with immunoSEQ multiplex PCR; TCRdb has only the in-frame clones, and not every one. Of 100,000 to 150,000 clones in the sample, roughly 83% were seen once. The source material was peripheral blood. These TCRs come from a woman in her forties or fifties with acute or convalescent COVID-19.

V and J are TRBV10-2 and TRBJ2-3, with TRBD2 matching 9 bases. In germline, CDR1 is WSHSY, CDR2 SAAADI. CDR3 length: 14 residues. V lost 8 bases and J lost 6; bases outside the gene matches: 9. CDR3 in amino acids: CASRGLAGPDTQYF. CDR3 bases: TGCGCCAGCCGGGGGCTAGCGGGACCCGATACGCAGTATTTT.

The J gene is TRBJ2-7, the V gene TRBV7-6, with TRBD2 matching over 12 bases. J gave up 4 bases and V 0 bases, and 13 bases lay outside the gene matches. The CDR3 extends over 19 amino acids. In germline, CDR1 is SGHVS, CDR2 FNYEAQ. The CDR3 DNA reads TGTGCCAGCAGCTTAGCTCCCAGGGGGAGACTAGCGGGGGTTTACGAGCAGTACTTC. It codes for CASSLAPRGRLAGVYEQYF.

The chain joins TRBV27 to TRBJ1-2, with D possibly matching TRBD1 (5 bases). Per germline, CDR1 MNHEY and CDR2 SMNVEV (reference sequence). This CDR3 contains 13 residues. V lost 3 bases to trimming and J lost 8 bases, with 13 bases between them. The CDR3 DNA reads as TGTGCCAGCAGTTTCGGCAGGGATATGGGCTACACCTTC. This translates into CASSFGRDMGYTF.

This chain links TRBV25-1 with TRBJ1-5; D unclear. The CDR3 length is 15 residues. CDR1 MGHDK and CDR2 SYGVNS come from the germline V gene. V lost 6 bases and J lost 5, with 17 bases in between. CDR3 sequence (DNA): TGTGCCAGCAGCGATTCGGGTAGGCCCTATCAGCCCCAGCATTTT. As protein: CASSDSGRPYQPQHF.

The rearrangement joins TRBV12-3 or TRBV12-4 to TRBJ1-1; no reliable D call. This CDR3 is 12 amino acids long. The germline V and J ends were trimmed by 6 bases and 4 bases, with 9 bases remaining between them. The CDR3 nucleotides read TGTGCCAGCAGCCTCGGGATCACTGAAGCTTTCTTT. Amino acid sequence: CASSLGITEAFF.

The rearrangement uses TRBV24-1 and TRBJ2-2; 8 bases map to TRBD1. Germline trimming cut 7 bases from V and 5 bases from J; bases unmatched to any gene: 5. This CDR3 comprises 14 residues. CDR1 is KGHDR and CDR2 is SFDVKD in the germline V gene. The CDR3 region is CATRAQGATGELFF. The CDR3 nucleotides are TGTGCCACCAGGGCCCAGGGGGCTACCGGGGAGCTGTTTTTT.

This chain uses TRBV2 with TRBJ1-2; 8 bases align to TRBD1. The CDR3 loop spans 13 amino acids. V trimming: 10 bases; J trimming: 5 bases; junction bases outside the gene matches: 9. Germline lookup yields CDR1 SNHLY and CDR2 FYNNEI. The CDR3 region is CANSRGLLYGYTF. Here the CDR3 DNA reads TGTGCCAATTCCAGGGGGCTTTTGTATGGCTACACCTTC.

Many counts were recorded for this clone. This chain links TRBV5-4 with TRBJ1-2; TRBD1 matches 8 bases. CDR1 and CDR2 (germline): SGHNT, YYREEE (reference sequence). The CDR3 spans 14 residues. V lost 2 bases, J lost 2 bases, and 2 bases stayed unmatched. In DNA form, the CDR3 reads TGTGCCAGCAGCTTACAGGGGGAAAACTATGGCTACACCTTC. Amino acid sequence: CASSLQGENYGYTF. The variable domain in full, with the rest retrieved from reference TRBV5-4 and TRBJ1-2, is ETGVTQSPTHLIKTRGQQVTLRCSSQSGHNTVSWYQQALGQGPQFIFQYYREEENGRGNFPPRFSGLQFPNYSSELNVNALELDDSALYLCASSLQGENYGYTFGSGTRLTVV.

V usage is TRBV24-1 and J usage is TRBJ2-1; 9 bases are a match to TRBD2. V was pared by 10 bases and J by 3 bases, with 12 bases of the junction left unmatched. The CDR3 has 16 amino acids. Per germline, CDR1 KGHDR and CDR2 SFDVKD. The CDR3, as DNA: TGTGCCACTTCACAAGTGACTAGCGGACTCTACAATGAGCAGTTCTTC. The encoded protein is CATSQVTSGLYNEQFF.

The V call is TRBV7-6, the J call TRBJ1-1; D remains ambiguous. Per the germline V gene, CDR1 is SGHVS and CDR2 is FNYEAQ. V lost 2 bases, J lost 8 bases, and 3 bases lay in between. This CDR3 spans 10 amino acids. The DNA of the CDR3 is TGTGCCAGCAGCTTACTAGAAGCTTTCTTT. This codes for CASSLLEAFF.

The rearrangement uses TRBV5-1 and TRBJ2-7; 9 nucleotides align to TRBD1. Germline CDR1 SGHRS, CDR2 YFSETQ. J gave up 2 bases and V 3 bases, and 3 bases lay outside the gene matches. This CDR3 is built from 14 residues. The CDR3 sequence is CASSYGTGPYEQYF. CDR3 sequence (DNA): TGCGCCAGCAGCTACGGGACAGGGCCCTACGAGCAGTACTTC.

V is TRBV27 and J is TRBJ2-7, with D perhaps TRBD2 (5 bases). Deletions cut 2 bases from V and 3 bases from J, with 17 bases between. The CDR3 length is 16 residues. The germline V gene encodes CDR1 MNHEY and CDR2 SMNVEV (reference sequence). The CDR3 is CASSLTWRAPFYEQYF. The CDR3 region has the DNA TGTGCCAGCAGTTTAACATGGCGGGCCCCCTTCTACGAGCAGTACTTC.